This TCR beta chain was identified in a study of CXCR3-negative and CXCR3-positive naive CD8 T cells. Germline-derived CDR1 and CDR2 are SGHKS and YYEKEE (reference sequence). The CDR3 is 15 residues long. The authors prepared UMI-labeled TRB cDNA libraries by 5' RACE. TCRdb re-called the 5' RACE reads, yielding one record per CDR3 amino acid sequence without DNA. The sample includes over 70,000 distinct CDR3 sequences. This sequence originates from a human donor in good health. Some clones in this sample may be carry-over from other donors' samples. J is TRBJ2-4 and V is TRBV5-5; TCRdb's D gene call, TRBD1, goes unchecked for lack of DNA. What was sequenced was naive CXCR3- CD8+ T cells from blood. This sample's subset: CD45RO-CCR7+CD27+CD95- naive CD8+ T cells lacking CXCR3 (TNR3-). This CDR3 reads CASSLGTGNKNIQYF.